The rows below give T cell receptor beta chains drawn from one sample of a study of T cell repertoires in cytomegalovirus infection. TCRdb re-called the reads through MiXCR, storing one row per CDR3 protein. Of approximately 250,000 distinct CDR3 sequences listed, approximately 8.3% are singletons. Sequences were obtained from PBMCs. These receptors were collected from a human donor in good health (CMV status not recorded). Some clones in this sample may be carry-over from other donors' samples. CDR3s include the opening cysteine and the closing phenylalanine or tryptophan. Clone size is given for some rows only: seen once, a few or many times, or a class if the clone is expanded.

clone_size j_call v_call cdr3_aa
NA TRBJ2-1 TRBV5-4 CASSRAGGAANEQFF
many TRBJ1-1 TRBV4-1 CASSQEGGVTEAFF
many TRBJ2-1 TRBV7-8 CASSPTHSTYNEQFF
many TRBJ1-5 TRBV7-2 CASSWGQGNQPQHF
NA TRBJ2-7 TRBV12-3/TRBV12-4 CASSFAGYGQYF
large TRBJ2-5 TRBV7-2 CASQRAQETQYF
many TRBJ1-5 TRBV6-2/TRBV6-3 CASSYQGNSNQPQHF
NA TRBJ1-1 TRBV6-2/TRBV6-3 CASRWTGVEDTEAFF
few TRBJ2-1 TRBV28 CASSRQKLTRGGEQFF
many TRBJ1-2 TRBV7-2 CASSLVAPAYGYTF
NA TRBJ2-6 TRBV5-1 CASSAAGTSGSGANVLTF
many TRBJ1-1 TRBV7-2 CASTPGGVTGGTEAFF
many TRBJ2-1 TRBV7-2 CASSFPSGGAAANKRLYNEQFF
many TRBJ1-2 TRBV7-6 CASSPRSDYGYTF
NA TRBJ2-4 TRBV12-3/TRBV12-4 CASRRQGEAGNIQYF
many TRBJ2-3 TRBV11-2 CASSLDATGTDTQYF
many TRBJ2-3 TRBV7-2 CASSLGREDTQYF
many TRBJ1-5 TRBV20-1 CSAREGGQGKGQPQHF
few TRBJ2-5 TRBV25-1 CASSEPGGAGETQYF
many TRBJ2-5 TRBV5-6 CASSWGVGLMETQYF
NA TRBJ2-7 TRBV7-4 CASSLGQASSYEQYF
many TRBJ1-1 TRBV6-2/TRBV6-3 CASSPSLSEAFF